This is a list of T cell receptor beta chains from one sample in a study of blood T cell repertoires in COVID-19. Libraries were prepared by immunoSEQ multiplex PCR; TCRdb keeps only in-frame clonotypes and omits some of them. The repertoire holds approximately 47,000 clones, with about 80% as singletons. Sequenced input: peripheral blood. Source of these receptors: a man between 60 and 70 years old with acute or convalescent COVID-19. Both conserved end residues are trimmed from each CDR3. Part of the rows lack a size; the others show once, few, many or a class for expanded clones.

clone_size j_call v_call cdr3_aa
. TRBJ1-2 TRBV12-3/TRBV12-4 ASSLGKNYGYT
. TRBJ1-2 TRBV6-5 ASSYSDRNYGYT
. TRBJ1-6 TRBV15 ATSRAAGQASSPLH
once TRBJ1-4 TRBV30 AWSPRQGAYEKLF
. TRBJ2-3 TRBV7-3 ASSPGQSTDTQY
. TRBJ1-2 TRBV5-1 ASSLTPGQGGYGYT
. TRBJ1-3 TRBV19 ASSIGGGSSSGNTIY
. TRBJ2-1 TRBV29-1 SFRDRTSSYNEQF
. TRBJ1-2 TRBV24-1 ATGVQGTAGYT
. TRBJ2-2 TRBV12-5 ASGLASTSGGATGELF
. TRBJ2-7 TRBV7-2 ASSLGGGYEQY
. TRBJ1-2 TRBV29-1 SVFRDYGYT